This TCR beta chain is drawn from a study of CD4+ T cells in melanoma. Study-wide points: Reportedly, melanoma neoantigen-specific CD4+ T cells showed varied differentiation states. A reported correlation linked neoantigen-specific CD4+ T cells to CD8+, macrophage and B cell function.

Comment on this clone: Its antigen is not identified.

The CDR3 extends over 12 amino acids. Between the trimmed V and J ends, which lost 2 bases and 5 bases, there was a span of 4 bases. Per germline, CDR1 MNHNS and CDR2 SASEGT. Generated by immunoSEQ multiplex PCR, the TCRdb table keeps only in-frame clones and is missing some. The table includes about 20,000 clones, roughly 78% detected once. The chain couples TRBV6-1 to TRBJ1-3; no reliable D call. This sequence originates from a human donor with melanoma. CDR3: CASSELRNTIYF. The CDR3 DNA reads TGTGCCAGCAGTGAATTGCGAAACACCATATATTTT.